This T cell receptor (beta chain) stems from a study of CD4 and CD8 cells across lung adenocarcinoma regions. Germline assignment: CDR1 MNHNS and CDR2 SASEGT. CDR3 length: 15 residues. V lost 6 bases and J lost 8; bases outside the gene matches: 10. Each CDR3 protein is one row after TCRdb ran MiXCR on the PCR reads. The sample contains 5,500 to 7,500 distinct CDR3 sequences, roughly 54% of which appear only once. Localized lung adenocarcinoma, a non-small cell lung cancer, affected the donors. The chain recombines TRBV6-1 with TRBJ2-3; TRBD2 matches 11 bases. The clonotype originates from a male donor with lung adenocarcinoma. The CD4 and CD8 labels of this study may be unreliable. Sample: CD8+ T cells from the center of a lung tumor. CDR3 loop: CASRPGLAAHVTQYF. The CDR3 DNA reads as TGTGCCAGCAGGCCGGGACTAGCGGCGCACGTTACGCAGTATTTT.